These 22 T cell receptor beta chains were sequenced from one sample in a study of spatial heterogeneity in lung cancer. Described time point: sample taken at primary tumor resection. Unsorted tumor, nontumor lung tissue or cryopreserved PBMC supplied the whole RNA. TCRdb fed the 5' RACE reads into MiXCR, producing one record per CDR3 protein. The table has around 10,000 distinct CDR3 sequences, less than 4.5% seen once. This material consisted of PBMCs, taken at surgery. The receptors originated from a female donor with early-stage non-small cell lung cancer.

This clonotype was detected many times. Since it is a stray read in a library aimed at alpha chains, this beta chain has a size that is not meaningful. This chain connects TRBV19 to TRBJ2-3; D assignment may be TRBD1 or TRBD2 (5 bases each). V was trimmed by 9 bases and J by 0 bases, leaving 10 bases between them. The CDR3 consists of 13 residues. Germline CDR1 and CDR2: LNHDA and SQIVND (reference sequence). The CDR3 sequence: CASRDQSTDTQYF. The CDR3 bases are TGTGCCAGCCGGGACCAGAGCACAGATACGCAGTATTTT.

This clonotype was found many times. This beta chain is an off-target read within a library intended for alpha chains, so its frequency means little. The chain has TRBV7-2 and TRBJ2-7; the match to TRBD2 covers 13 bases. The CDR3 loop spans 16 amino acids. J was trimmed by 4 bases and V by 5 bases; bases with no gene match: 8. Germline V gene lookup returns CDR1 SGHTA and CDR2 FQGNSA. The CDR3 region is CASSDRTSGSRYEQYF. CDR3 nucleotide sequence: TGTGCCAGCAGCGACCGGACTAGCGGGAGCCGATACGAGCAGTACTTC.

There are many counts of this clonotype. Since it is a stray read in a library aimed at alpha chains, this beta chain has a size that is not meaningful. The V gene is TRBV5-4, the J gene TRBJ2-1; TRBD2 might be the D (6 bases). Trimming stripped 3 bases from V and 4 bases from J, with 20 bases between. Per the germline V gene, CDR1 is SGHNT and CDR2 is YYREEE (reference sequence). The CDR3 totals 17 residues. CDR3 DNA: TGTGCCAGCAGCTCCTTTGGATTAGGAAGCGGGTACAATGAGCAGTTCTTC. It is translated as CASSSFGLGSGYNEQFF.

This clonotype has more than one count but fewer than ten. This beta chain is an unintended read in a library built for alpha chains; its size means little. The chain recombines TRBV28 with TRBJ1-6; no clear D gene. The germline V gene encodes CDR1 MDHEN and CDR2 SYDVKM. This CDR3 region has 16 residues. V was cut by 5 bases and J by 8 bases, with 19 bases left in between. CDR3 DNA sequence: TGTGCCAGCAGTCCTACTTATCACACGGGCGATTCACCCCTCCACTTT. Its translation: CASSPTYHTGDSPLHF.

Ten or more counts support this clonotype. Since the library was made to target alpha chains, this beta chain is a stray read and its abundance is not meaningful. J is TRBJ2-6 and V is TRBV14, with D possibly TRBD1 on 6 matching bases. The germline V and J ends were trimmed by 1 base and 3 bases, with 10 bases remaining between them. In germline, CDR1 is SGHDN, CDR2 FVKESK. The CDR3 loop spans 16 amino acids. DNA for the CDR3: TGTGCCAGCAGCCAAGCGAGGGGGTATGGGGCCAACGTCCTGACTTTC. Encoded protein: CASSQARGYGANVLTF.

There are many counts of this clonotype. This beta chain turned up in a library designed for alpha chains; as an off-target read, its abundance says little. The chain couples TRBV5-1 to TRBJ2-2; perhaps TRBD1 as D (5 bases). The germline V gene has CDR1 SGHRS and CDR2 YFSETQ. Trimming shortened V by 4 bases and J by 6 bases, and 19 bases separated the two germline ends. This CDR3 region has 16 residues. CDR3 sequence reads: CASSILAGMKSGELFF. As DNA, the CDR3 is TGCGCCAGCAGCATTTTGGCAGGGATGAAGTCCGGGGAGCTGTTTTTT.

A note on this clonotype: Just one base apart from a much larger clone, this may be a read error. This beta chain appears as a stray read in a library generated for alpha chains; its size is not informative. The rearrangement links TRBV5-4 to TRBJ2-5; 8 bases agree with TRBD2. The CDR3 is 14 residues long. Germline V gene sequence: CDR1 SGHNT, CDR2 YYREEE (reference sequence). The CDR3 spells CPSSSRGGRETQYF. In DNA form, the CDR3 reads TGTCCCAGCAGTAGCCGGGGGGGCCGAGAGACCCAGTACTTC.

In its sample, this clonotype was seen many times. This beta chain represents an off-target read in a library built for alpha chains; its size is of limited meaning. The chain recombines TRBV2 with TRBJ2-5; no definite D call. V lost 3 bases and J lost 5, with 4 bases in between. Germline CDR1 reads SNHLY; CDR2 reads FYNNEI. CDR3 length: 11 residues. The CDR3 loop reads CASSDWETQYF. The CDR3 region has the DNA TGTGCCAGCAGTGATTGGGAGACCCAGTACTTC.

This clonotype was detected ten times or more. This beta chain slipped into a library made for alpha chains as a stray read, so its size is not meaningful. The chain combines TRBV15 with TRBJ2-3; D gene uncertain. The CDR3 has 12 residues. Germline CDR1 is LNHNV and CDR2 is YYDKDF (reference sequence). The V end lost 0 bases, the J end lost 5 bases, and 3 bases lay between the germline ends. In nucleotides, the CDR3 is TGTGCCACCAGCAGAGATATAGATACGCAGTATTTT. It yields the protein CATSRDIDTQYF.

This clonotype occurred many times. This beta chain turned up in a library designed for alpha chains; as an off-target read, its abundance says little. The CDR3 coding sequence is TGTGCCAGCTCACCGATCAGGGACGAGACCCAGTACTTC. Protein: CASSPIRDETQYF. V is TRBV18 and J is TRBJ2-5; D is perhaps TRBD1 or TRBD2 (5 bases each). The V end lost 3 bases, the J end lost 5 bases, and 10 bases lay between the germline ends. The CDR3 runs to 13 residues. Germline assignment: CDR1 KGHSH and CDR2 LQKENI.

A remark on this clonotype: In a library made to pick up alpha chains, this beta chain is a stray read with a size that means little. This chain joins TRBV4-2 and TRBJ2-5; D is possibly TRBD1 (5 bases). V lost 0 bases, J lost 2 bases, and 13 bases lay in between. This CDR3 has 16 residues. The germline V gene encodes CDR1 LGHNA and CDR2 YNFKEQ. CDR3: CASSQDEAGLQETQYF. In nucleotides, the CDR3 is TGTGCCAGCAGCCAAGACGAGGCAGGGCTTCAAGAGACCCAGTACTTC.

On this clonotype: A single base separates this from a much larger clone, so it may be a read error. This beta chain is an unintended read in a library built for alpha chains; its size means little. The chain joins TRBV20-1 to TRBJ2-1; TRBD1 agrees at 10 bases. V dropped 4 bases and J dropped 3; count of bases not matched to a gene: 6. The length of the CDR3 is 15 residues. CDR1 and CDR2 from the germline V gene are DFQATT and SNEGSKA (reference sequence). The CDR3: CSATSTGGYYNEQFF. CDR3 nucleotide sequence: TGCAGTGCTACTTCGACAGGGGGCTACTACAATGAGCAGTTCTTC.

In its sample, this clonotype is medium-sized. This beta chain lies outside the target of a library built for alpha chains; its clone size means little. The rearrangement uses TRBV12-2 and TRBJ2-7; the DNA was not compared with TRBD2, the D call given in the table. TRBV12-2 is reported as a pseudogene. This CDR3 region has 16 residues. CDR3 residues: CASRLKRATSDYEQYF. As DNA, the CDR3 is TGTGCAAGTCGCTTAAAGAGGGCGACTAGCGATTACGAGCAGTACTTC.

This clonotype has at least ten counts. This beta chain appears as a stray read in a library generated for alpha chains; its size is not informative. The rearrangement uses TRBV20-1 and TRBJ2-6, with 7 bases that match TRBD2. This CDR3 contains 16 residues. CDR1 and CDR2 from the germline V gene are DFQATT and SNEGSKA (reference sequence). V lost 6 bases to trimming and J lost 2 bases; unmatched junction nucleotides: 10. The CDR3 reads CSAYSGGRAGANVLTF. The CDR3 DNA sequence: TGCAGTGCCTACTCGGGAGGACGGGCTGGGGCCAACGTCCTGACTTTC.

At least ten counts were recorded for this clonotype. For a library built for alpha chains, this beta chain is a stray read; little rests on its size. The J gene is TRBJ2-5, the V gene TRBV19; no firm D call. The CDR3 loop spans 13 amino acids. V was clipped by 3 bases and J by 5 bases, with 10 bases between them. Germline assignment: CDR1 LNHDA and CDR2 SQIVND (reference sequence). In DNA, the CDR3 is TGTGCCAGTAGTATGGGCCGGGCGGAGACCCAGTACTTC. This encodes CASSMGRAETQYF.

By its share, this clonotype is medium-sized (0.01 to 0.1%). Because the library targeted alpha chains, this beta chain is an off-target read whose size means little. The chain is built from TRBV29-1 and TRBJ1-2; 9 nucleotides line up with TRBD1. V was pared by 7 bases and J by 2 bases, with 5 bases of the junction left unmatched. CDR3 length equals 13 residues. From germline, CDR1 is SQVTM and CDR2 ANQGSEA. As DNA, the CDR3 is TGCAGCGCCCTGGACAGGGGAAACTATGGCTACACCTTC. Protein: CSALDRGNYGYTF.

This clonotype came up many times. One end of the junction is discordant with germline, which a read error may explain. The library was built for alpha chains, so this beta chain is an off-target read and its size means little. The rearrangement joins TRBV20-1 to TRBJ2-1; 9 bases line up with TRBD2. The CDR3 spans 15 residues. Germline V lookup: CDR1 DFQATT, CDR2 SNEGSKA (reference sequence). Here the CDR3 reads CSARERTSAYDEQFF. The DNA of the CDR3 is TGCAGTGCTAGAGAAAGGACTAGCGCCTACGATGAGCAGTTCTTC.

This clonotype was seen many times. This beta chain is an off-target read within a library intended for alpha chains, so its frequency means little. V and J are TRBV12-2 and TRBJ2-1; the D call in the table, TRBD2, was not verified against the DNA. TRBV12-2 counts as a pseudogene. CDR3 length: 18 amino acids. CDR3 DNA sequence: TGTGCAAGTCGAAGTGTGAGCGGGAGCAACTCCAGTTACAATGAGCAGTTCTTC. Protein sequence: CASRSVSGSNSSYNEQFF.

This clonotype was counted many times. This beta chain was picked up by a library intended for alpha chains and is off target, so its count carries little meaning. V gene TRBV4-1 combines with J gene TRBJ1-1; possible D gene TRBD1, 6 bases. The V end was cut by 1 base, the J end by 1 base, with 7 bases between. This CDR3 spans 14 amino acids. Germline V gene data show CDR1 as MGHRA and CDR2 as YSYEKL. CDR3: CASSQVQGNTEAFF. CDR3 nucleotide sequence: TGCGCCAGCAGCCAAGTACAGGGGAACACTGAAGCTTTCTTT.

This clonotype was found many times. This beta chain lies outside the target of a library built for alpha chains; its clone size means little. The CDR3 bases are TGTGCCAGCAGCCAAGTCGGGGGAGGGGATACGCAGTATTTT. Translating gives CASSQVGGGDTQYF. The J gene is TRBJ2-3, the V gene TRBV14, with 7 bases identical to TRBD2. CDR3 size: 14 residues. Germline CDR1 SGHDN, CDR2 FVKESK. Trimming removed 1 base from V and 6 bases from J; junction bases left unmatched: 4.

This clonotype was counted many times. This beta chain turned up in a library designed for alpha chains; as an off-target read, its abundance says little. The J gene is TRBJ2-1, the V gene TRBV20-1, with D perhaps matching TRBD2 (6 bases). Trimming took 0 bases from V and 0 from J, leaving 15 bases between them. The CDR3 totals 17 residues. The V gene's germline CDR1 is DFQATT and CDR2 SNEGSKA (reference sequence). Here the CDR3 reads CSARDGTGESSYNEQFF. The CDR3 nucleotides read TGCAGTGCTAGAGACGGGACGGGAGAGAGCTCCTACAATGAGCAGTTCTTC.

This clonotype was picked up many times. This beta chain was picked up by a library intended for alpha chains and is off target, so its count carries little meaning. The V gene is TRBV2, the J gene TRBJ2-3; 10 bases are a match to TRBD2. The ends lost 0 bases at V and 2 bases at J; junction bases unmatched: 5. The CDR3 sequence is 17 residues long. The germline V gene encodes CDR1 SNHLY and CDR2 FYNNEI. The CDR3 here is CASSEAWLAGATDTQYF. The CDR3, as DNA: TGTGCCAGCAGTGAAGCATGGCTAGCGGGGGCCACAGATACGCAGTATTTT.